The 21 T cell receptor beta chains listed next were all sequenced from one sample in a study of regulatory T cells in long-lasting Graves disease. Stated time point: newly diagnosed GD, antithyroid drugs for less than 3 months. From RNA extracted from PBMCs, the TCR library was made. Building the TCR beta libraries relied on iRepertoire HTBI primers, and CDR3 regions underwent Arm-PCR. TCRdb fed the multiplex PCR reads into MiXCR, producing one record per CDR3 protein. Of more than 350,000 distinct CDR3 sequences listed, around 14% were seen once; the top ten hold over 15%. The data also belong to a second study, concerning T cells in Graves' hyperthyroidism and ophthalmopathy.

This specimen consisted of peripheral blood mononuclear cells (PBMCs), obtained at new diagnosis, from a patient treated with antithyroid drugs. The receptors stem from a woman younger than 45 with Graves disease.

Only a few counts were recorded for this clonotype. The missing conserved phenylalanine or tryptophan at the end of this CDR3 makes a read error likely. The V call is TRBV20-1, the J call TRBJ2-5, with 7 bases that match TRBD2. The junction had 16 bases not matched to a gene; V was cut back by 6 bases and J by 0 bases. The germline V gene has CDR1 DFQATT and CDR2 SNEGSKA (reference sequence). The CDR3 has 17 amino acids. The CDR3 sequence: CSALGTHGGGDQETQYS. The DNA of the CDR3 is TGCAGTGCGCTAGGGACCCATGGCGGGGGTGACCAAGAGACCCAGTACTCC.

This clonotype was seen at least ten times. V is TRBV7-2 and J is TRBJ1-5; 7 nucleotides agree with TRBD1. Germline CDR1 reads SGHTA; CDR2 reads FQGNSA. The length of the CDR3 is 14 residues. V was pared by 4 bases and J by 9 bases, with 9 bases of the junction left unmatched. The CDR3 DNA is TGTGCCAGCAGCTCAGGGACAGCCATCCCGCCCCAGCATTTT. It is translated as CASSSGTAIPPQHF.

This clonotype has at least ten counts. This chain connects TRBV20-1 to TRBJ1-5; no firm D call. Per germline, CDR1 DFQATT and CDR2 SNEGSKA (reference sequence). V was cut by 2 bases and J by 6 bases, with 8 bases left in between. This CDR3 region has 12 residues. This CDR3 reads CSARPPAQPQHF. The CDR3 DNA reads TGCAGTGCTAGACCCCCCGCTCAGCCCCAGCATTTT.

The rearrangement uses TRBV20-1 and TRBJ2-7, with D perhaps matching TRBD2 (6 bases). V was pared by 4 bases and J by 1 base, with 17 bases between. Germline V gives CDR1 DFQATT, CDR2 SNEGSKA (reference sequence). The CDR3 is 15 amino acids. CDR3 protein: CSAMSGGSGSYEQYF. The DNA for the CDR3 is TGCAGTGCTATGAGCGGCGGCAGCGGGTCCTACGAGCAGTACTTC.

This clonotype occurred many times. V is TRBV4-1 and J is TRBJ1-1; 9 positions agree with TRBD1. V trimming: 2 bases; J trimming: 6 bases; junction bases outside the gene matches: 7. This CDR3 region has 15 residues. CDR1 MGHRA and CDR2 YSYEKL come from the germline V gene. For the CDR3, the DNA is TGCGCCAGCAGCCAAAACACAGGGACAGGGCCTGAAGCTTTCTTT. Translation gives CASSQNTGTGPEAFF.

As for this clonotype: Its ends do not fully match the called genes, so a read error is possible. V usage is TRBV27 and J usage is TRBJ2-1; 10 bases fit TRBD2. The CDR3 runs 18 residues. Germline V gene data show CDR1 as MNHEY and CDR2 as SMNVEV (reference sequence). The CDR3 region is CANSFLRGLAGVYNEQFF. Here the CDR3 DNA reads TGTGCCAACAGTTTCCTGAGGGGGCTAGCGGGAGTCTACAATGAGCAGTTCTTC.

This clonotype has a count of ten or more. The chain links TRBV30 to TRBJ2-2; 12 bases line up with TRBD2. Germline loops: CDR1 GTSNPN, CDR2 SVGIG (reference sequence). The CDR3 is 16 amino acids. The trim removed 3 bases at V and 4 bases at J, leaving 6 bases unmatched. CDR3 coding DNA: TGTGCCTGGAGGGTACTAGCGGGAGGAGGCACCGGGGAGCTGTTTTTT. This sequence encodes CAWRVLAGGGTGELFF. Based on the CDR3 plus reference TRBV30 and TRBJ2-2, the full variable domain is SQTIHQWPATLVQPVGSPLSLECTVEGTSNPNLYWYRQAAGRGLQLLFYSVGIGQISSEVPQNLSASRPQDRQFILSSKKLLLSDSGFYLCAWRVLAGGGTGELFFGEGSRLTVL.

This clonotype was seen a single time. A junction boundary mismatches the germline segment, possibly from a read error. The rearrangement links TRBV7-9 to TRBJ2-1; no reliable D call. The CDR3 extends over 14 amino acids. Germline assignment: CDR1 SEHNR and CDR2 FQNEAQ (reference sequence). CDR3 loop: CASSRLPPYNKQFF. CDR3 nucleotides: TGTGCCAGCAGCCGTCTTCCGCCTTACAATAAGCAGTTCTTC.

In this sample, this clonotype turned up many times. This rearrangement joins TRBV20-1 to TRBJ1-4; 8 nucleotides align to TRBD1. The junction had 5 bases not matched to a gene; V was cut back by 5 bases and J by 6 bases. The CDR3 is made up of 13 amino acids. Germline CDR1 reads DFQATT; CDR2 reads SNEGSKA (reference sequence). CDR3 residues: CSAVRGRDEKLFF. CDR3 sequence (DNA): TGCAGTGCTGTCAGGGGGCGCGATGAAAAACTGTTTTTT.

This clonotype was counted many times. J is TRBJ1-6 and V is TRBV20-1, with TRBD1 matching 7 bases. The germline V gene encodes CDR1 DFQATT and CDR2 SNEGSKA (reference sequence). V dropped 0 bases and J dropped 5; count of bases not matched to a gene: 4. The CDR3 consists of 15 residues. The CDR3 bases are TGCAGTGCTAGAGATCCCGACAGGGATAATTCACCCCTCCACTTT. It is translated as CSARDPDRDNSPLHF.

This clonotype was seen ten or more times. V usage is TRBV20-1 and J usage is TRBJ2-2; D not resolved. Germline values: CDR1 DFQATT, CDR2 SNEGSKA (reference sequence). V dropped 6 bases and J dropped 0 bases, with 8 bases sitting between them. The CDR3 consists of 13 residues. The CDR3 protein is CSALTANTGELFF. CDR3 bases: TGCAGTGCCCTGACCGCGAACACCGGGGAGCTGTTTTTT.

The gene calls are TRBV6-1 and TRBJ2-7, with 10 bases lining up with TRBD2. J was trimmed by 5 bases and V by 7 bases; bases with no gene match: 8. Germline V gene lookup returns CDR1 MNHNS and CDR2 SASEGT. This CDR3 has 14 residues. CDR3 bases: TGTGCCAGCACTAGCGGGAGCGTTCTAGACGAGCAGTACTTC. Its translation: CASTSGSVLDEQYF.

This clonotype showed up many times. The chain recombines TRBV3-1 with TRBJ2-1; D possibly matches TRBD1 or TRBD2 (5 bases each). Germline loops: CDR1 LGHDT, CDR2 YNNKEL (reference sequence). Trimming removed 5 bases at V and 6 bases at J, with 14 bases between. The CDR3 is 14 residues long. In DNA form, the CDR3 reads TGTGCCAGCAGCGCCGGGACCCGCTTCAATGAGCAGTTCTTC. Its translation: CASSAGTRFNEQFF.

The chain combines TRBV5-1 with TRBJ2-2, with no clear D. The V and J ends lost 7 bases and 10 bases respectively, with 14 bases between them. Germline V gives CDR1 SGHRS, CDR2 YFSETQ. The CDR3 is 12 residues long. Here the CDR3 DNA reads TGCGCCAGCCAGGCTGGAAGCGAGGAGCTGTTTTTT. It encodes CASQAGSEELFF.

Concerning this clonotype: This clone may be a read error of a much larger clone one base away. The chain has TRBV24-1 and TRBJ2-7; 8 nucleotides agree with TRBD2. From germline, CDR1 is KGHDR and CDR2 SFDVKD. The ends lost 3 bases at V and 1 base at J; junction bases unmatched: 1. The CDR3 spans 14 residues. CDR3 residues: CATSDGGRSYEQYF. The CDR3, as DNA: TGTGCCACCAGTGATGGCGGGAGGTCCTACGAGCAGTACTTC.

This clonotype was counted ten times or more. The chain is built from TRBV5-1 and TRBJ1-5; TRBD1 aligns across 7 bases. The V segment lost 3 bases and the J segment 7 bases; nucleotides outside the gene matches: 4. The germline CDR1 and CDR2 sequences are SGHRS and YFSETQ. The CDR3 is 13 residues long. The DNA for the CDR3 is TGCGCCAGCAGCTCCGACAGGGACCAGCCCCAGCATTTT. Amino acids: CASSSDRDQPQHF.

At least ten counts were recorded for this clonotype. The rearrangement links TRBV2 to TRBJ1-1; no clear D. V was trimmed by 3 bases and J by 2 bases, leaving 13 bases between them. Germline values: CDR1 SNHLY, CDR2 FYNNEI. This CDR3 comprises 15 residues. CDR3: CASSEFSGSNTEAFF. The CDR3 DNA sequence: TGTGCCAGCAGTGAGTTCTCAGGATCTAACACTGAAGCTTTCTTT.

This clonotype occurred many times. This chain connects TRBV30 to TRBJ2-7, with TRBD2 as a possible D gene (5 bases). CDR1 and CDR2 (germline): GTSNPN, SVGIG (reference sequence). The V end lost 0 bases, the J end lost 5 bases, and 8 bases lay between the germline ends. The CDR3 loop spans 12 amino acids. The CDR3 nucleotides read TGTGCCTGGAGTGTAACGGGAAACGAGCAGTACTTC. Translation gives CAWSVTGNEQYF.

This clonotype was recorded many times. The chain carries TRBV13 and TRBJ2-3; 11 bases match TRBD2. Germline V gene sequence: CDR1 PRHDT, CDR2 FYEKMQ (reference sequence). The ends lost 1 base at V and 5 bases at J; junction bases unmatched: 5. The CDR3 has 16 amino acids. The CDR3 coding sequence is TGTGCCAGCAGCTTAGCACTAGCGGGAGTGGGAGATACGCAGTATTTT. This translates into CASSLALAGVGDTQYF.

This clonotype appeared many times. The rearrangement links TRBV11-2 to TRBJ1-4; 9 bases align to TRBD1. This CDR3 has 16 amino acids. J was trimmed by 10 bases and V by 5 bases; bases with no gene match: 14. Germline CDR1 and CDR2: SGHAT and FQNNGV. The CDR3 sequence is CASSRTPGQGLPKLFF. The CDR3 nucleotides are TGTGCCAGCAGCCGGACTCCGGGACAGGGACTACCAAAACTGTTTTTT.

Many counts were recorded for this clonotype. The chain couples TRBV2 to TRBJ2-1; 13 nucleotides align to TRBD2. Germline CDR1 reads SNHLY; CDR2 reads FYNNEI. V was pared by 3 bases and J by 8 bases, with 7 bases of the junction left unmatched. The CDR3 runs 16 residues. This CDR3 is CASSDGTSGIRDEQFF. The CDR3, as DNA: TGTGCCAGCAGTGATGGGACTAGCGGGATACGCGATGAGCAGTTCTTC.